This T cell receptor (beta chain) was captured by sequencing in a study of patients and donors after allogeneic stem cell transplantation. This CDR3 has 14 amino acids. Germline V CDR1 and CDR2: SGHRS, YFSETQ. The V end lost 0 bases, the J end lost 5 bases, and 11 bases lay between the germline ends. TCRdb re-analysed the RT-PCR reads in MiXCR, keeping a single row per CDR3 protein. The sample gives more than 20,000 distinct CDR3 sequences, 40% to 45% of which show up once; more than 60% is in the top ten. This clonotype was counted between two and nine times. The chain is built from TRBV5-1 and TRBJ1-1; a possible D gene is TRBD1 (5 bases). This sequence originates from a human donor who was either an allogeneic HSCT recipient or a stem cell or donor lymphocyte infusion donor (not recorded which). It is not recorded whose cells these are; they may come from a transplant donor. Sequenced sample: blood, either unsorted or a sorted T cell fraction (not recorded which). The CDR3 here is CASSLDEGRTEAFF. The CDR3 DNA follows: TGCGCCAGCAGCTTGGATGAGGGGCGAACTGAAGCTTTCTTT.